The next 28 T cell receptor beta chains were all read from a single sample in a study of follicular helper T cells after annual influenza vaccination. Noted time point: 2014-2015 season, pre-vaccination. Libraries were prepared by immunoSEQ multiplex PCR; TCRdb keeps only in-frame clonotypes and omits some of them. The table includes 10,000 to 15,000 clones, under 80% detected once. This material consisted of CXCR5- memory CD4+ T cells sorted from blood, taken on the day of influenza vaccination. Source of these receptors: an adult who received the influenza vaccine.

The rearrangement joins TRBV7-3 to TRBJ2-6, with 9 bases identical to TRBD2. The germline gives CDR1 SGHTA, CDR2 FQGTGA. The V gene end was trimmed by 5 bases and the J gene end by 0 bases; junction bases not matched to a gene: 11. The length of the CDR3 is 19 residues. The CDR3 reads CASSHRALAGYSGANVLTF. CDR3 in DNA: TGTGCCAGCAGCCATCGGGCACTAGCGGGCTACTCTGGGGCCAACGTCCTGACTTTC.

CDR3 protein: CASSSTGSGNTIYF. CDR3 sequence (DNA): TGTGCCAGCAGTTCTACAGGGTCCGGAAACACCATATATTTT. This chain joins TRBV7-9 and TRBJ1-3; weak D call: TRBD1 (6 bases). V dropped 6 bases and J dropped 4 bases, with 13 bases sitting between them. CDR1 and CDR2 from the germline V gene are SEHNR and FQNEAQ (reference sequence). The CDR3 contains 14 residues.

The V and J genes are TRBV11-2 and TRBJ2-7; D is unclear. CDR3 length: 13 amino acids. CDR1 SGHAT and CDR2 FQNNGV come from the germline V gene. The V gene lost 3 bases and the J gene lost 5 bases, with 11 bases spanning the gap. CDR3: CASSFLTRDEQYF. CDR3 nucleotide sequence: TGTGCCAGCAGCTTTTTAACCCGGGACGAGCAGTACTTC.

This chain uses TRBV6-5 with TRBJ2-7; D is ambiguous. Looked up from germline, CDR1 is MNHEY and CDR2 is SVGAGI. The CDR3 length is 13 residues. V was cut by 0 bases and J by 2 bases, with 5 bases left in between. CDR3 DNA sequence: TGTGCCAGCAGTTACTCGATGGCCTACGAGCAGTACTTC. It translates to CASSYSMAYEQYF.

This clone was detected only once. This sequence joins TRBV15 and TRBJ2-7; D call uncertain. The CDR3 totals 13 residues. V was trimmed by 0 bases and J by 2 bases, leaving 5 bases between them. Germline V gene lookup returns CDR1 LNHNV and CDR2 YYDKDF (reference sequence). The chain's CDR3 is CATSREVTYEQYF. The CDR3 DNA is TGTGCCACCAGCAGAGAGGTTACCTACGAGCAGTACTTC.

This clone was picked up a small number of times. The genes are TRBV5-6 and TRBJ1-2; D is ambiguous. The CDR3 covers 13 residues. Germline CDR1 reads SGHDT; CDR2 reads YYEEEE. The V gene lost 0 bases and the J gene lost 4 bases, with 7 bases spanning the gap. CDR3: CASSLDPSYGYTF. CDR3 sequence (DNA): TGTGCCAGCAGCTTGGACCCTAGCTATGGCTACACCTTC.

J is TRBJ1-1 and V is TRBV28; 8 bases map to TRBD1. Germline V gives CDR1 MDHEN, CDR2 SYDVKM. This CDR3 is 16 amino acids long. J gave up 0 bases and V 4 bases, and 7 bases lay outside the gene matches. CDR3 DNA sequence: TGTGCCAGCAGTTCCTTCCCGACAGGGGTGAACACTGAAGCTTTCTTT. Translated, it gives CASSSFPTGVNTEAFF.

This chain links TRBV5-4 with TRBJ2-1; no clear D gene. This CDR3 contains 15 residues. Germline values: CDR1 SGHNT, CDR2 YYREEE (reference sequence). V lost 0 bases and J 4 bases, leaving 11 bases between the germline ends. The CDR3 sequence is CASSLALGTYNEQFF. CDR3 DNA sequence: TGTGCCAGCAGCTTGGCCCTGGGCACATACAATGAGCAGTTCTTC.

The V call is TRBV28, the J call TRBJ1-1; a weak D match, TRBD1 (6 bases). The germline V and J ends were trimmed by 6 bases and 4 bases, with 15 bases remaining between them. The CDR3 spans 14 residues. Germline lookup yields CDR1 MDHEN and CDR2 SYDVKM. Here the CDR3 DNA reads TGTGCCAGCAGCCTACAGGGTCGGGTCACTGAAGCTTTCTTT. Protein: CASSLQGRVTEAFF.

The chain is built from TRBV6-6 and TRBJ1-5; D remains ambiguous. The CDR3 sequence is 13 residues long. The V end lost 2 bases, the J end lost 6 bases, and 8 bases lay between the germline ends. In germline, CDR1 is MNHNY, CDR2 SVGAGI (reference sequence). Written as DNA, the CDR3 is TGTGCCAGCAGTTACCCCAATCCTCAGCCCCAGCATTTT. Protein sequence: CASSYPNPQPQHF.

V gene TRBV6-5 combines with J gene TRBJ2-2; TRBD1 matches 9 bases. The CDR3 runs 15 residues. Germline CDR1 and CDR2: MNHEY and SVGAGI. Trimming removed 0 bases from V and 4 bases from J; junction bases left unmatched: 0. The CDR3: CASSYSDRGTGELFF. The CDR3, as DNA: TGTGCCAGCAGTTACTCGGACAGGGGCACCGGGGAGCTGTTTTTT.

V usage is TRBV18 and J usage is TRBJ1-2, with unresolved D. V was trimmed by 3 bases and J by 5 bases, leaving 10 bases between them. The germline V gene encodes CDR1 KGHSH and CDR2 LQKENI. This CDR3 is built from 13 residues. CDR3 DNA: TGTGCCAGCTCACCGGGCAGAAATTATGGCTACACCTTC. Its protein product is CASSPGRNYGYTF.

The chain is built from TRBV5-8 and TRBJ2-7; D is undetermined. Germline CDR1 is SGHTS and CDR2 is YDEGEE. V lost 4 bases, J lost 3 bases, and 8 bases lay in between. The CDR3 is made up of 12 amino acids. CDR3 in DNA: TGTGCCAGCAGCCCCGGAGTCTACGAGCAGTACTTC. As protein: CASSPGVYEQYF.

The chain combines TRBV19 with TRBJ1-1; D call uncertain. Trimming left V 3 bases short and J 1 base short, with 9 bases between. Germline assignment: CDR1 LNHDA and CDR2 SQIVND (reference sequence). This CDR3 comprises 14 residues. The CDR3 region is CASSIWLTNTEAFF. The CDR3 region has the DNA TGTGCCAGTAGTATTTGGTTGACGAACACTGAAGCTTTCTTT.

The chain is built from TRBV20-1 and TRBJ1-1; unclear D gene. The germline gives CDR1 DFQATT, CDR2 SNEGSKA (reference sequence). Trimming took 4 bases from V and 7 from J, leaving 10 bases between them. This CDR3 is 11 amino acids long. The CDR3 DNA sequence: TGCAGTGCTACTTGGCTCGGTGAAGCTTTCTTT. Its protein is CSATWLGEAFF.

DNA for the CDR3: TGCGCCAGCAGCTACCACTTAGCGGGGGGGTTGAATGAGCAGTTCTTC. This encodes CASSYHLAGGLNEQFF. V and J are TRBV5-1 and TRBJ2-1; 11 nucleotides line up with TRBD2. CDR3 length: 16 amino acids. J gave up 7 bases and V 3 bases, and 9 bases lay outside the gene matches. The germline gives CDR1 SGHRS, CDR2 YFSETQ.

This clone was seen only once. The chain combines TRBV7-9 with TRBJ1-1; no reliable D call. The CDR3 spans 15 residues. Per the germline V gene, CDR1 is SEHNR and CDR2 is FQNEAQ (reference sequence). V was trimmed by 1 base and J by 0 bases, leaving 9 bases between them. The CDR3 spells CASSLVLSMNTEAFF. In DNA form, the CDR3 reads TGTGCCAGCAGCTTAGTTCTTTCCATGAACACTGAAGCTTTCTTT.

The chain employs TRBV6-1 and TRBJ2-5; D is unclear. This CDR3 is built from 11 residues. Germline lookup yields CDR1 MNHNS and CDR2 SASEGT. Between the trimmed V and J ends, which lost 5 bases and 0 bases, there was a span of 1 base. CDR3 sequence reads: CASSHQETQYF. The CDR3 DNA reads as TGTGCCAGCAGTCACCAAGAGACCCAGTACTTC.

The V and J genes are TRBV6-1 and TRBJ1-2, with 7 bases that match TRBD1. From germline, CDR1 is MNHNS and CDR2 SASEGT. CDR3 length equals 14 residues. Unmatched junction bases numbered 8, after V lost 7 bases and J lost 3 bases. CDR3 DNA sequence: TGTGCCAGCACTAGACAGGGCCCAGACTATGGCTACACCTTC. This encodes CASTRQGPDYGYTF.

This clone was seen just once. The gene calls are TRBV4-1 and TRBJ1-2; perhaps TRBD1 as D (5 bases). CDR3 length equals 16 residues. Trimming stripped 0 bases from V and 6 bases from J, with 17 bases between. CDR1 and CDR2 from the germline V gene are MGHRA and YSYEKL. The DNA of the CDR3 is TGCGCCAGCAGCCAAGATCGGGCAGGGAGGCAGAATGGCTACACCTTC. Its protein product is CASSQDRAGRQNGYTF.

The J gene is TRBJ1-2, the V gene TRBV5-1; 7 bases map to TRBD1. This CDR3 has 13 amino acids. CDR1 is SGHRS, CDR2 YFSETQ, per germline. Unmatched junction bases numbered 8, after V lost 4 bases and J lost 8 bases. CDR3 nucleotides: TGCGCCAGCAGCCCCTTAACAGGGGAGGGCTACACCTTC. Protein sequence: CASSPLTGEGYTF.

V and J are TRBV19 and TRBJ1-2; D unresolved. The CDR3 is 14 amino acids. Germline-derived CDR1 and CDR2 are LNHDA and SQIVND (reference sequence). Trimming cost V 3 bases and J 4 bases, with 12 bases left between them. The CDR3 coding sequence is TGTGCCAGTAGTATTGCCTCGGGGAGCTATGGCTACACCTTC. Its protein product is CASSIASGSYGYTF. The variable domain in full, completed from reference TRBV19 and TRBJ1-2, reads DGGITQSPKYLFRKEGQNVTLSCEQNLNHDAMYWYRQDPGQGLRLIYYSQIVNDFQKGDIAEGYSVSREKKESFPLTVTSAQKNPTAFYLCASSIASGSYGYTFGSGTRLTVV.

The chain uses TRBV27 and TRBJ1-2, with 7 nucleotides matching TRBD1. CDR1 and CDR2 from the germline V gene are MNHEY and SMNVEV (reference sequence). The CDR3 consists of 14 residues. J was trimmed by 5 bases and V by 2 bases; bases with no gene match: 5. The CDR3 loop is CASSLDGRGYGYTF. For the CDR3, the DNA is TGTGCCAGCAGTTTAGACGGCAGGGGGTATGGCTACACCTTC.

This clone was detected once. The rearrangement uses TRBV7-8 and TRBJ1-2; no definite D call. This CDR3 comprises 14 residues. CDR1 and CDR2 (germline): SGHVS, FQNEAQ. Trimming stripped 2 bases from V and 4 bases from J, with 11 bases between. The chain's CDR3 is CASSLSAEPYGYTF. The CDR3 nucleotides are TGTGCCAGCAGCTTATCGGCAGAACCCTATGGCTACACCTTC.

This clone was detected only once. The chain combines TRBV6-1 with TRBJ2-3; no firm D call. Germline CDR1 reads MNHNS; CDR2 reads SASEGT. This CDR3 has 14 amino acids. Between the trimmed V and J ends, which lost 1 base and 3 bases, there was a span of 8 bases. CDR3 sequence: CASSEEVGTDTQYF. CDR3 coding DNA: TGTGCCAGCAGTGAAGAGGTGGGGACAGATACGCAGTATTTT.

J is TRBJ1-4 and V is TRBV11-2, with TRBD1 matching over 8 bases. V was clipped by 0 bases and J by 7 bases; unmatched bases: 4. The length of the CDR3 is 15 residues. The germline V gene encodes CDR1 SGHAT and CDR2 FQNNGV. The CDR3 loop is CASSLDGTGREKLFF. The CDR3 bases are TGTGCCAGCAGCTTAGATGGGACAGGACGTGAAAAACTGTTTTTT.

This clone turned up a few times. V and J are TRBV28 and TRBJ2-7; D is uncertain. V was clipped by 6 bases and J by 2 bases, with 11 bases between them. Germline V gives CDR1 MDHEN, CDR2 SYDVKM. The CDR3 covers 13 residues. The CDR3 protein is CASSPGGPYEQYF. DNA for the CDR3: TGTGCCAGCAGCCCCGGTGGGCCCTACGAGCAGTACTTC. The full variable domain, with the rest looked up from reference TRBV28 and TRBJ2-7, is DVKVTQSSRYLVKRTGEKVFLECVQDMDHENMFWYRQDPGLGLRLIYFSYDVKMKEKGDIPEGYSVSREKKERFSLILESASTNQTSMYLCASSPGGPYEQYFGPGTRLTVT.

The chain carries TRBV4-3 and TRBJ2-1, with a weak D call TRBD2 (5 bases). CDR3 size: 15 residues. Trimming stripped 0 bases from V and 0 bases from J, with 6 bases between. Germline CDR1 and CDR2: LGHNA and YSLEER. CDR3 in DNA: TGCGCCAGCAGCCAAGAAGGAGGCTCCTACAATGAGCAGTTCTTC. Translation: CASSQEGGSYNEQFF.